One sample yielded the 9 T cell receptor beta chains listed below, sequenced in a study of spatial heterogeneity in lung cancer. Time point meaning: sample taken at primary tumor resection. Frozen PBMC, nontumor lung or tumor provided whole RNA, which was sequenced unsorted. Using its own MiXCR run on the 5' RACE reads, TCRdb lists one record per CDR3 protein. The table shows 10,000 to 15,000 distinct CDR3 sequences, with 3% to 4% occurring only once. The sequences come from PBMCs, collected at surgery. The receptors stem from a male donor with early-stage non-small cell lung cancer.

On this clonotype itself: Because the library targeted alpha chains, this beta chain is an off-target read whose size means little. The chain uses TRBV20-1 and TRBJ1-1; the D gene is possibly TRBD1 (6 bases). From germline, CDR1 is DFQATT and CDR2 SNEGSKA (reference sequence). This CDR3 is built from 17 residues. V was pared by 1 base and J by 4 bases, with 22 bases between. The CDR3 loop reads CSARGWVGGLLATEAFF. CDR3 bases: TGCAGTGCTAGAGGCTGGGTCGGGGGGCTACTTGCCACTGAAGCTTTCTTT.

With regard to this clonotype: For a library built for alpha chains, this beta chain is a stray read; little rests on its size. The rearrangement joins TRBV12-3 or TRBV12-4 to TRBJ1-2, with TRBD1 as a possible D gene (6 bases). The V end lost 5 bases, the J end lost 8 bases, and 15 bases lay between the germline ends. The CDR3 totals 13 residues. The CDR3 loop is CASSLQGVGGYTF. The CDR3 nucleotides read TGTGCCAGCAGTCTACAGGGAGTTGGCGGCTACACCTTC.

In this sample, this clonotype turned up many times. This beta chain is a stray sequence in a library constructed for alpha chains; its clone size is not meaningful. The chain couples TRBV7-9 to TRBJ2-2; no definite D call. The CDR3 extends over 15 amino acids. Germline V lookup: CDR1 SEHNR, CDR2 FQNEAQ (reference sequence). V was shortened by 3 bases and J by 2 bases, with 10 bases between the two germline ends. The DNA of the CDR3 is TGTGCCAGCAGCTTCCCTAGGACCAACACCGGGGAGCTGTTTTTT. Protein sequence: CASSFPRTNTGELFF.

This clonotype was detected ten times or more. Within a library made for alpha chains, this beta chain is off target, and its count is uninformative. The chain joins TRBV12-3 or TRBV12-4 to TRBJ2-7; the D is unclear. The CDR3 totals 14 residues. Trimming shortened V by 5 bases and J by 1 base, and 12 bases separated the two germline ends. The CDR3 protein is CASSPAPSSYEQYF. The CDR3 DNA reads as TGTGCCAGCAGTCCCGCCCCGTCTTCCTACGAGCAGTACTTC.

This clonotype was seen at least ten times. The library was designed around alpha chains, so this beta chain is a stray read whose abundance carries little weight. DNA for the CDR3: TGTGCCAGTAAAGCCGGAACGGGACAGGGAATCCCTGGGGCCAACGTCCTGACTTTC. It yields the protein CASKAGTGQGIPGANVLTF. The rearrangement joins TRBV19 to TRBJ2-6; 9 bases match TRBD1. The germline V gene has CDR1 LNHDA and CDR2 SQIVND (reference sequence). The junction had 15 bases not matched to a gene; V was cut back by 7 bases and J by 2 bases. There are 19 residues in the CDR3. Complete variable domain (other parts from reference TRBV19 and TRBJ2-6): DGGITQSPKYLFRKEGQNVTLSCEQNLNHDAMYWYRQDPGQGLRLIYYSQIVNDFQKGDIAEGYSVSREKKESFPLTVTSAQKNPTAFYLCASKAGTGQGIPGANVLTFGAGSRLTVL.

In this sample, this clonotype turned up many times. A library made for alpha chains picked up this beta chain off target, so its size means little. This chain links TRBV11-2 with TRBJ2-6; possibly TRBD1 for D (6 bases). Per germline, CDR1 SGHAT and CDR2 FQNNGV. Trimming cost V 6 bases and J 4 bases, with 10 bases left between them. This CDR3 region has 14 residues. The CDR3 DNA reads as TGTGCCAGCAGTCTAACAGGGGGGGCCAACGTCCTGACTTTC. The encoded protein is CASSLTGGANVLTF.

This clonotype was observed a few times. This beta chain is off target for a library built for alpha chains, so its abundance means little. V and J are TRBV7-9 and TRBJ2-2; a weak D match, TRBD1 (6 bases). Germline assignment: CDR1 SEHNR and CDR2 FQNEAQ (reference sequence). CDR3 length: 14 residues. V lost 4 bases to trimming and J lost 3 bases, with 9 bases between them. The DNA of the CDR3 is TGTGCCAGCAGCTCGGACAGTTACACCGGGGAGCTGTTTTTT. Residues: CASSSDSYTGELFF.

This clonotype was observed once. A much bigger clone sits one base away, suggesting this may be a read error. This beta chain is a stray sequence in a library constructed for alpha chains; its clone size is not meaningful. V is TRBV7-2 and J is TRBJ2-7; D possibly corresponds to TRBD2 (6 bases). The CDR3 extends over 14 amino acids. Trimming took off 5 bases at V and 7 bases at J, with 18 bases between the two ends. Germline CDR1 is SGHTA and CDR2 is FQGNSA. CDR3 DNA sequence: TGTGCCAGCAGCCGGGACTGGGGCTCGGGGGAGCAGTACTTC. As protein: CASSRDWGSGEQYF.

About this clonotype itself: For a library built for alpha chains, this beta chain is a stray read; little rests on its size. V usage is TRBV7-7 and J usage is TRBJ2-5; the D is unclear. Germline CDR1 and CDR2: SSHAT and FNYEAQ (reference sequence). The CDR3 covers 13 residues. V was clipped by 1 base and J by 6 bases, with 9 bases between them. The CDR3 sequence: CASSLDRVKTQYF. The CDR3, as DNA: TGTGCCAGCAGCTTAGATAGGGTTAAGACCCAGTACTTC.